This TCR beta chain is drawn from a study of blood T cells in healthy people across ages. Each donor's blood draw was roughly 10 milliliters of peripheral blood. PBMCs numbering at least 6 million were isolated per sample. Total RNA extraction produced at least 5.5 micrograms (per sample) for the study. A second PCR of roughly 7 to 11 cycles used a sample-barcoded 5' primer and a J-beta primer mix. TCRdb re-called the 5' RACE reads with MiXCR, one entry per CDR3 protein. The table lists about 570,000 distinct CDR3 sequences, 27% of them singletons. The sequenced sample consisted of blood. The sequence derives from a woman aged 70-85 years in good health.

CDR3 sequence: CASSTYRGETQYF. CDR3 nucleotide sequence: TGTGCCAGCAGTACTTACAGGGGTGAGACCCAGTACTTC. The chain couples TRBV6-2 or TRBV6-3 to TRBJ2-5; 7 bases align to TRBD1. CDR3 length equals 13 residues. Germline V gene lookup returns CDR1 MNHEY and CDR2 SVGEGT. After removal of 5 bases from V and 5 bases from J, the junction contained 5 bases not matched to a gene.